These 32 T cell receptor beta chains were sequenced from one sample in a study of vaccination and CD4 T cells after COVID-19. The Oncomine TCR Beta short-read assay was applied to DNA of cultured CD4+ T cells. MiXCR was run by TCRdb on the PCR reads, yielding one entry per CDR3 protein. This repertoire shows about 5,900 distinct CDR3 sequences, approximately 60% found once; its top ten account for approximately 20%. As for treatment: roughly 10-day PBMC culture with coronavirus spike peptide pools or control peptides (ViraFEST assay). These receptors' targets are unknown. The specimen was CD4+ T cells from blood, cultured in vitro. These TCRs come from a human donor who had recovered from COVID-19.

By proportion, this clonotype is medium-sized. This chain connects TRBV2 to TRBJ1-1; 7 nucleotides align to TRBD1. CDR1 and CDR2 (germline): SNHLY, FYNNEI. V gave up 2 bases and J gave up 5 bases; unmatched junction bases: 8. The CDR3 consists of 15 residues. CDR3 loop: CASSESQGGRTEAFF. CDR3 nucleotides: TGTGCCAGCAGTGAATCCCAGGGGGGGAGGACTGAAGCTTTCTTT.

This chain joins TRBV20-1 and TRBJ1-2; D is undetermined. Germline CDR1 is DFQATT and CDR2 is SNEGSKA (reference sequence). This CDR3 comprises 11 residues. Trimming cost V 6 bases and J 2 bases, with 7 bases left between them. The CDR3 protein is CSAKDNYGYTF. The CDR3 DNA is TGCAGTGCAAAGGACAACTATGGCTACACCTTC.

This sequence joins TRBV6-5 and TRBJ1-2; D remains unclear. The germline V gene encodes CDR1 MNHEY and CDR2 SVGAGI. V was trimmed by 2 bases and J by 2 bases, leaving 12 bases between them. The CDR3 contains 15 residues. The CDR3 DNA follows: TGTGCCAGCAGTTACGGCCTATCGCCCAACTATGGCTACACCTTC. Its translation is CASSYGLSPNYGYTF.

This clonotype occurred a few times. CDR3 bases: TGTGCCAGCAGCTTACAAGAGTTGGGAGCTTTCTTT. Protein: CASSLQELGAFF. The chain couples TRBV7-9 to TRBJ1-1; D remains ambiguous. This CDR3 spans 12 amino acids. Germline values: CDR1 SEHNR, CDR2 FQNEAQ (reference sequence). Deletions cut 2 bases from V and 10 bases from J, with 11 bases between.

This clonotype appeared a few times. The V and J genes are TRBV7-8 and TRBJ1-5; D is unresolved. The CDR3 is 14 amino acids. V gave up 5 bases and J gave up 1 base, with 9 bases separating them. The germline V gene encodes CDR1 SGHVS and CDR2 FQNEAQ. This chain's CDR3 is CASSPRISNQPQHF. Here the CDR3 DNA reads TGTGCCAGCAGCCCTAGGATCAGCAATCAGCCCCAGCATTTT.

This clonotype was found once. The genes are TRBV2 and TRBJ1-3; 8 bases match TRBD1. Germline V lookup: CDR1 SNHLY, CDR2 FYNNEI. CDR3 length: 16 amino acids. Unmatched junction bases numbered 5, after V lost 1 base and J lost 3 bases. The CDR3 sequence: CASSEGTGKGGNTIYF. Here the CDR3 DNA reads TGTGCCAGCAGTGAAGGGACAGGGAAAGGTGGAAACACCATATATTTT.

The V call is TRBV6-5, the J call TRBJ2-5; TRBD2 matches at 10 bases. The CDR3 covers 16 residues. With V trimmed by 3 bases and J by 1 base, 5 bases remained unmatched. CDR1 is MNHEY and CDR2 is SVGAGI in the germline V gene. The DNA for the CDR3 is TGTGCCAGCAGTTATTGGGCTAGCGGGAGCCAAGAGACCCAGTACTTC. It is translated as CASSYWASGSQETQYF.

The chain employs TRBV7-8 and TRBJ2-3, with 11 bases lining up with TRBD2. The V gene's germline CDR1 is SGHVS and CDR2 FQNEAQ. The CDR3 is 16 amino acids. V was clipped by 0 bases and J by 7 bases; unmatched bases: 6. In nucleotides, the CDR3 is TGTGCCAGCAGCTTAGCGAGAATAGCGGGGGGGAATACGCAGTATTTT. It yields the protein CASSLARIAGGNTQYF. The full variable domain, completed using reference TRBV7-8 and TRBJ2-3, is GAGVSQSPRYKVAKRGQDVALRCDPISGHVSLFWYQQALGQGPEFLTYFQNEAQLDKSGLPSDRFFAERPEGSVSTLKIQRTQQEDSAVYLCASSLARIAGGNTQYFGPGTRLTVL.

This clonotype was seen more than once but under ten times. V gene TRBV10-3 combines with J gene TRBJ1-5; possibly TRBD1 for D (6 bases). Germline lookup yields CDR1 ENHRY and CDR2 SYGVKD. This CDR3 contains 14 residues. V was trimmed by 10 bases and J by 0 bases, leaving 13 bases between them. The CDR3 sequence is CATKGGNSNQPQHF. CDR3 DNA sequence: TGTGCCACCAAGGGGGGTAATAGCAATCAGCCCCAGCATTTT.

By sample fraction, this clonotype is medium-sized. CDR3 nucleotide sequence: TGTGCCAGCAGTCCCAGTGACAGGGGGCTTAATGAGCAGTACTTC. Translating it yields CASSPSDRGLNEQYF. The J gene is TRBJ2-7, the V gene TRBV28; 10 nucleotides match TRBD1. CDR1 is MDHEN and CDR2 is SYDVKM in the germline V gene. The CDR3 length is 15 residues. V dropped 5 bases and J dropped 7; count of bases not matched to a gene: 11.

This chain connects TRBV7-8 to TRBJ1-5; D is uncertain. Trimming shortened V by 5 bases and J by 7 bases, and 15 bases separated the two germline ends. Germline V gives CDR1 SGHVS, CDR2 FQNEAQ. The CDR3 totals 14 residues. The CDR3 sequence: CASSKDEWNQPQHF. In DNA form, the CDR3 reads TGTGCCAGCAGCAAAGACGAGTGGAACCAGCCCCAGCATTTT.

The gene calls are TRBV6-2 or TRBV6-3 and TRBJ1-5; D is ambiguous. The CDR3 runs to 14 residues. The germline gives CDR1 MNHEY, CDR2 SVGEGT. The V end lost 5 bases, the J end lost 3 bases, and 11 bases lay between the germline ends. CDR3 sequence reads: CASSIFPPNQPQHF. CDR3 sequence (DNA): TGTGCCAGCAGTATCTTTCCCCCCAATCAGCCCCAGCATTTT.

The chain is built from TRBV7-8 and TRBJ2-2, with D uncertain. V shed 1 base and J shed 6 bases, with 9 bases lying between them. Germline V lookup: CDR1 SGHVS, CDR2 FQNEAQ. CDR3 length: 14 residues. The CDR3 is CASSLEGYAGELFF. CDR3 DNA: TGTGCCAGCAGCTTAGAAGGGTATGCCGGGGAGCTGTTTTTT.

This clonotype has just a few counts. The V call is TRBV7-6, the J call TRBJ1-1; no clear D. Trimming pared 5 bases from V and 2 bases from J, leaving 9 bases between. This CDR3 spans 13 amino acids. The germline V gene has CDR1 SGHVS and CDR2 FNYEAQ. CDR3 in DNA: TGTGCCAGCAGCAGGACTTCCAACACTGAAGCTTTCTTT. It codes for CASSRTSNTEAFF.

The V call is TRBV6-2 or TRBV6-3, the J call TRBJ2-5; D ambiguous. The CDR3 has 13 residues. Trimming took off 3 bases at V and 1 base at J, with 6 bases between the two ends. Germline lookup yields CDR1 MNHEY and CDR2 SVGEGT. In DNA, the CDR3 is TGTGCCAGCAGTTATTTGATCCAAGAGACCCAGTACTTC. It encodes CASSYLIQETQYF.

This clonotype has just a few counts. The CDR3 reads CASSSLGQLENTEAFF. The CDR3 coding sequence is TGTGCCAGCAGTTCCCTCGGACAGTTAGAGAACACTGAAGCTTTCTTT. The rearrangement uses TRBV6-2 or TRBV6-3 and TRBJ1-1; D is possibly TRBD1 (6 bases). This CDR3 has 16 residues. From germline, CDR1 is MNHEY and CDR2 SVGEGT. V was clipped by 4 bases and J by 1 base, with 16 bases between them.

About this clonotype: One end of the junction fails to match germline, which may point to a read error. The V call is TRBV7-3, the J call TRBJ1-2, with TRBD1 matching 9 bases. Germline V gives CDR1 SGHTA, CDR2 FQGTGA. The CDR3 is made up of 13 amino acids. CDR3 amino acids: CASSDNLGTGNAF. The CDR3 DNA reads TGTGCCAGCAGCGACAACCTAGGGACAGGGAACGCCTTC.

The chain has TRBV20-1 and TRBJ1-1, with D perhaps matching TRBD1 (5 bases). CDR3 length: 14 amino acids. CDR1 and CDR2 (germline): DFQATT, SNEGSKA (reference sequence). Trimming took 0 bases from V and 1 from J, leaving 9 bases between them. CDR3 DNA: TGCAGTGCTAGAGAAGGGGCCGGGAACACTGAAGCTTTCTTT. Translating gives CSAREGAGNTEAFF.

This clonotype has more than one count but fewer than ten. The chain is built from TRBV2 and TRBJ2-2, with a tentative D call TRBD1 (7 bases). Germline V CDR1 and CDR2: SNHLY, FYNNEI. The V gene lost 4 bases and the J gene lost 4 bases, with 13 bases spanning the gap. The CDR3 totals 15 residues. The CDR3 protein is CASSAGGRSTGELFF. The CDR3 DNA sequence: TGTGCCAGCAGTGCAGGGGGGCGCAGCACCGGGGAGCTGTTTTTT.

This clonotype was detected a few times. The rearrangement joins TRBV11-3 to TRBJ2-3; the D gene could be TRBD1 or TRBD2 (5 bases each). V lost 2 bases, J lost 2 bases, and 17 bases lay in between. The CDR3 contains 17 residues. Looked up from germline, CDR1 is SGHNT and CDR2 is YENEEA. CDR3 in amino acids: CASSLPGTTFDTDTQYF. The CDR3 bases are TGTGCCAGCAGCTTACCGGGGACCACCTTTGACACAGATACGCAGTATTTT.

This chain connects TRBV6-2 or TRBV6-3 to TRBJ1-6; a possible D gene is TRBD1 (5 bases). The CDR3 contains 13 residues. Per the germline V gene, CDR1 is MNHEY and CDR2 is SVGEGT. V dropped 6 bases and J dropped 10 bases, with 13 bases sitting between them. DNA of the CDR3: TGTGCCAGCAGACAGGAGTCAGACTCACCCCTCCACTTT. It translates to CASRQESDSPLHF.

The chain uses TRBV20-1 and TRBJ2-1, with TRBD2 identical over 12 bases. This CDR3 region has 15 residues. The ends lost 6 bases at V and 6 bases at J; junction bases unmatched: 9. CDR1 and CDR2 from the germline V gene are DFQATT and SNEGSKA (reference sequence). The DNA of the CDR3 is TGCAGTGCACCGACTAGCGGGAGAAAGGGCAATGAGCAGTTCTTC. This translates into CSAPTSGRKGNEQFF.

V gene TRBV7-9 combines with J gene TRBJ2-7; the match to TRBD2 covers 8 bases. The CDR3 runs 16 residues. CDR1 and CDR2 (germline): SEHNR, FQNEAQ (reference sequence). V shed 4 bases and J 3 bases; nucleotides not matched to a gene: 11. The CDR3 DNA is TGTGCCAGCAGCTCCCCGAAGCGGGAGACCAACTACGAGCAGTACTTC. Protein: CASSSPKRETNYEQYF.

This sequence joins TRBV6-1 and TRBJ1-6; the D gene is possibly TRBD1 (6 bases). CDR3 length: 14 amino acids. In germline, CDR1 is MNHNS, CDR2 SASEGT. Trimming stripped 10 bases from V and 7 bases from J, with 17 bases between. The chain's CDR3 is CATVKRGANSPLHF. In DNA form, the CDR3 reads TGTGCCACCGTTAAAAGGGGGGCCAATTCACCCCTCCACTTT.

This clonotype is large by share. This chain uses TRBV7-2 with TRBJ2-7, with a tentative D call TRBD1 (5 bases). CDR1 and CDR2 from the germline V gene are SGHTA and FQGNSA. Trimming cost V 1 base and J 0 bases, with 13 bases left between them. The CDR3 length is 16 residues. The CDR3 sequence is CASSLVPGQGSYEQYF. In DNA form, the CDR3 reads TGTGCCAGCAGCTTAGTTCCCGGGCAGGGCTCCTACGAGCAGTACTTC.

The chain has TRBV24-1 and TRBJ2-3; 9 nucleotides match TRBD2. Germline V gene sequence: CDR1 KGHDR, CDR2 SFDVKD. Losses at the gene ends were 4 bases for V and 6 bases for J; bases not matched to a gene: 13. The length of the CDR3 is 17 residues. The CDR3 here is CATSDPVGGGGDDTQYF. The CDR3 DNA sequence: TGTGCCACCAGTGACCCCGTGGGGGGCGGGGGGGACGATACGCAGTATTTT.

This clonotype is large. V is TRBV20-1 and J is TRBJ1-2; 8 bases are shared with TRBD1. Germline V gene data show CDR1 as DFQATT and CDR2 as SNEGSKA (reference sequence). CDR3 length equals 13 residues. Trimming took 0 bases from V and 6 from J; bases not matched to a gene: 3. CDR3: CSARDLTGDGYTF. The CDR3, as DNA: TGCAGTGCTAGAGATTTGACAGGGGATGGCTACACCTTC.

This clonotype was counted only a few times. The CDR3 sequence: CAISEPTGGGYTF. The CDR3 region has the DNA TGTGCCATCAGTGAGCCGACCGGGGGTGGCTACACCTTC. The chain has TRBV10-3 and TRBJ1-2; possibly TRBD1 for D (5 bases). With 2 bases removed from V and 7 bases from J, the gap between germline ends came to 11 bases. The CDR3 has 13 amino acids. CDR1 ENHRY and CDR2 SYGVKD come from the germline V gene.

This clonotype was picked up one time. The CDR3 loop is CASSYAANYGYTF. The CDR3 nucleotides are TGTGCCAGCAGTTACGCGGCTAACTATGGCTACACCTTC. The chain couples TRBV27 to TRBJ1-2; D is undetermined. The CDR3 consists of 13 residues. Germline V gene lookup returns CDR1 MNHEY and CDR2 SMNVEV (reference sequence). The germline V and J ends were trimmed by 4 bases and 0 bases, with 6 bases remaining between them.

The genes are TRBV11-2 and TRBJ1-2; D is undetermined. The CDR3 runs 16 residues. CDR1 is SGHAT, CDR2 FQNNGV, per germline. V was shortened by 4 bases and J by 0 bases, with 15 bases between the two germline ends. The CDR3 DNA reads as TGTGCCAGCAGCTCATTTCGACGGACGGCTAACTATGGCTACACCTTC. This translates into CASSSFRRTANYGYTF. The whole variable domain, filled in from reference TRBV11-2 and TRBJ1-2, reads EAGVAQSPRYKIIEKRQSVAFWCNPISGHATLYWYQQILGQGPKLLIQFQNNGVVDDSQLPKDRFSAERLKGVDSTLKIQPAKLEDSAVYLCASSSFRRTANYGYTFGSGTRLTVV.

The chain has TRBV29-1 and TRBJ1-2; maybe TRBD1 (5 bases). The ends were cut back, 6 bases at V and 2 bases at J, with 13 bases in the middle. CDR1 and CDR2 (germline): SQVTM, ANQGSEA. This CDR3 is 13 amino acids long. CDR3 residues: CSVGTRPNYGYTF. The CDR3 DNA is TGCAGCGTAGGGACCCGACCAAACTATGGCTACACCTTC.

This chain uses TRBV2 with TRBJ1-1; 10 bases align to TRBD1. This CDR3 contains 13 residues. The V gene's germline CDR1 is SNHLY and CDR2 FYNNEI. The ends lost 4 bases at V and 8 bases at J; junction bases unmatched: 4. The CDR3 spells CASSVDRGAEAFF. DNA for the CDR3: TGTGCCAGCAGTGTGGACAGGGGGGCCGAAGCTTTCTTT.